The 21 T cell receptor beta chains listed next were all sequenced from one sample in a study of cytomegalovirus exposure and HLA in healthy donors (dated by TCRdb to the late 2010s). Receptor libraries were prepared by the immunoSEQ multiplex PCR assay. For the multiplex PCR, a mixture combining 60 forward primers for TCR Vbeta segments and 13 reverse primers for TCR Jbeta segments was used. Entries here come from immuneACCESS through TCRdb and include only in-frame sequences with V and J called. Some clones fail to appear in such tables; in the studies checked, an unresolved V gene covers under half of the shortfall, and the cause of the remainder is unknown. The sample table contains 90,000 to 110,000 clones; only one count was recorded for just under 80% of them. Under 1.5% of the sample is taken by the ten largest. Sequenced material: PBMCs. The receptor source for this set is a man aged 25-45 years in good health and CMV-seronegative.

The chain recombines TRBV28 with TRBJ2-1, with D possibly TRBD2 on 6 matching bases. V lost 3 bases and J 3 bases, leaving 21 bases between the germline ends. Germline CDR1 MDHEN, CDR2 SYDVKM. The CDR3 is made up of 18 amino acids. CDR3 loop: CASSFRRLARSNYNEQFF. Here the CDR3 DNA reads TGTGCCAGCAGTTTTAGGAGGCTAGCGAGATCCAACTACAATGAGCAGTTCTTC.

The V call is TRBV6-4, the J call TRBJ2-2; D is possibly TRBD1 (6 bases). This CDR3 is 16 amino acids long. The V end lost 3 bases, the J end lost 2 bases, and 13 bases lay between the germline ends. Germline assignment: CDR1 MRHNA and CDR2 SNTAGT. CDR3 nucleotides: TGTGCCAGCAGTGAGGACTCCGGGACAAACACCGGGGAGCTGTTTTTT. Translation: CASSEDSGTNTGELFF.

The sample holds one count of this clone. The chain couples TRBV6-4 to TRBJ2-3; possibly TRBD1 for D (5 bases). The CDR3 runs 14 residues. Germline values: CDR1 MRHNA, CDR2 SNTAGT. The V gene lost 4 bases and the J gene lost 6 bases, with 14 bases spanning the gap. The CDR3 sequence: CASSAHDRSDTQYF. For the CDR3, the DNA is TGTGCCAGCAGTGCACACGACAGATCCGATACGCAGTATTTT.

This clone came up a few times. The chain recombines TRBV18 with TRBJ1-1; no firm D call. V shed 3 bases and J shed 0 bases, with 14 bases lying between them. Looked up from germline, CDR1 is KGHSH and CDR2 is LQKENI. The CDR3 has 16 residues. CDR3 nucleotides: TGTGCCAGCTCACCCAACATCGGGGTCCTGAACACTGAAGCTTTCTTT. Translated, it gives CASSPNIGVLNTEAFF.

This clone has a handful of counts. The rearrangement joins TRBV29-1 to TRBJ2-7; 9 nucleotides match TRBD1. Losses at the gene ends were 6 bases for V and 7 bases for J; bases not matched to a gene: 13. Germline V CDR1 and CDR2: SQVTM, ANQGSEA. The CDR3 has 14 residues. DNA of the CDR3: TGCAGCGTCCTGAACCGGGACAGGGTAGGTGAGCAGTACTTC. Its translation is CSVLNRDRVGEQYF.

V usage is TRBV6-1 and J usage is TRBJ2-5, with TRBD2 matching over 11 bases. CDR3 length: 15 amino acids. Per germline, CDR1 MNHNS and CDR2 SASEGT. J gave up 1 base and V 4 bases, and 2 bases lay outside the gene matches. The CDR3: CASSVGTSGQETQYF. The CDR3 nucleotides read TGTGCCAGCAGTGTAGGGACTAGCGGCCAAGAGACCCAGTACTTC.

The chain joins TRBV5-1 to TRBJ1-6; weak D call: TRBD1 (5 bases). V lost 0 bases to trimming and J lost 8 bases, with 9 bases between them. Germline CDR1 SGHRS, CDR2 YFSETQ. The CDR3 runs 14 residues. The DNA of the CDR3 is TGCGCCAGCAGCTTGGCCAGCAGGGATTCACCCCTCCACTTT. This codes for CASSLASRDSPLHF.

The V gene is TRBV5-4, the J gene TRBJ1-2; TRBD1 might be the D (5 bases). Trimming removed 4 bases from V and 7 bases from J, with 17 bases in between. This CDR3 comprises 14 residues. The germline gives CDR1 SGHNT, CDR2 YYREEE (reference sequence). The CDR3 protein is CASSEQGLMFGYTF. CDR3 coding DNA: TGTGCCAGCAGCGAGCAGGGTCTAATGTTTGGCTACACCTTC.

This clone was observed a single time. The chain uses TRBV19 and TRBJ1-5; 10 bases are shared with TRBD1. J was trimmed by 5 bases and V by 2 bases; bases with no gene match: 9. The CDR3 extends over 17 amino acids. From germline, CDR1 is LNHDA and CDR2 SQIVND (reference sequence). This CDR3 is CASSIRQGAKLDQPQHF. The CDR3 DNA is TGTGCCAGTAGTATACGACAGGGGGCAAAGTTAGATCAGCCCCAGCATTTT. The variable domain in full, completed from reference TRBV19 and TRBJ1-5, reads DGGITQSPKYLFRKEGQNVTLSCEQNLNHDAMYWYRQDPGQGLRLIYYSQIVNDFQKGDIAEGYSVSREKKESFPLTVTSAQKNPTAFYLCASSIRQGAKLDQPQHFGDGTRLSIL.

V usage is TRBV15 and J usage is TRBJ2-5, with 7 nucleotides matching TRBD1. This CDR3 has 14 residues. Germline CDR1 reads LNHNV; CDR2 reads YYDKDF (reference sequence). Trimming took 8 bases from V and 1 from J; bases not matched to a gene: 7. CDR3 loop: CATARGGSQETQYF. CDR3 DNA: TGTGCCACCGCGAGAGGGGGCTCCCAAGAGACCCAGTACTTC.

The chain carries TRBV5-1 and TRBJ2-2, with 9 bases that match TRBD1. Trimming cost V 3 bases and J 3 bases; bases outside gene matches: 18. This CDR3 contains 20 residues. Germline CDR1 SGHRS, CDR2 YFSETQ. CDR3 DNA: TGCGCCAGCAGCTCCCGGGCGGGACAGGGAAAACTAGGAGACACCGGGGAGCTGTTTTTT. This gives the protein CASSSRAGQGKLGDTGELFF.

The chain employs TRBV15 and TRBJ1-1; a weak D match, TRBD1 (5 bases). Trimming pared 8 bases from V and 6 bases from J, leaving 13 bases between. The CDR3 contains 12 residues. Germline V gene data show CDR1 as LNHNV and CDR2 as YYDKDF (reference sequence). CDR3 sequence: CATGTISPEAFF. Here the CDR3 DNA reads TGTGCCACCGGGACTATTTCTCCTGAAGCTTTCTTT.

The J gene is TRBJ2-6, the V gene TRBV10-3, with 10 bases lining up with TRBD1. The CDR3 has 17 residues. Germline CDR1 reads ENHRY; CDR2 reads SYGVKD. V shed 4 bases and J 6 bases; nucleotides not matched to a gene: 9. CDR3 nucleotides: TGTGCCATCAGTGGCCGGGACAGGGGCTCATCGGCCAACGTCCTGACTTTC. Residues: CAISGRDRGSSANVLTF.

CDR3 loop: CASSGTGIISEAFF. DNA for the CDR3: TGTGCCAGTAGTGGGACAGGGATCATATCTGAAGCTTTCTTT. The rearrangement uses TRBV19 and TRBJ1-1, with 9 nucleotides matching TRBD1. The CDR3 contains 14 residues. V gave up 5 bases and J gave up 6 bases; unmatched junction bases: 7. CDR1 and CDR2 from the germline V gene are LNHDA and SQIVND (reference sequence).

The V call is TRBV10-2, the J call TRBJ2-2; a possible D gene is TRBD1 (6 bases). Germline values: CDR1 WSHSY, CDR2 SAAADI. There are 15 residues in the CDR3. Trimming took off 7 bases at V and 7 bases at J, with 19 bases between the two ends. CDR3 nucleotides: TGCGCCAGCACCTCGAGCTTACAGGGTGTCGGGGAGCTGTTTTTT. Its translation: CASTSSLQGVGELFF.

The chain combines TRBV19 with TRBJ1-5; TRBD1 might be the D (5 bases). Germline CDR1 LNHDA, CDR2 SQIVND (reference sequence). Trimming removed 3 bases at V and 3 bases at J, with 6 bases between. The CDR3 runs 13 residues. The CDR3 coding sequence is TGTGCCAGTAGTATCAGGGACAATCAGCCCCAGCATTTT. Amino acids: CASSIRDNQPQHF.

The V and J genes are TRBV28 and TRBJ1-2, with D perhaps TRBD1 (6 bases). CDR1 is MDHEN and CDR2 is SYDVKM in the germline V gene. Trimming took off 5 bases at V and 8 bases at J, with 12 bases between the two ends. CDR3 length: 12 residues. The CDR3 DNA reads TGTGCCAGCAGTATTGGGGGGGGCGGCTACACCTTC. Its translation is CASSIGGGGYTF.

The chain has TRBV18 and TRBJ2-2; 9 bases match TRBD1. The junction had 3 bases not matched to a gene; V was cut back by 4 bases and J by 3 bases. The germline gives CDR1 KGHSH, CDR2 LQKENI. The CDR3 contains 15 residues. The CDR3 region is CASSLGQGDTGELFF. The DNA of the CDR3 is TGTGCCAGCTCACTGGGACAGGGCGACACCGGGGAGCTGTTTTTT. Full variable domain (remainder filled in from reference TRBV18 and TRBJ2-2): NAGVMQNPRHLVRRRGQEARLRCSPMKGHSHVYWYRQLPEEGLKFMVYLQKENIIDESGMPKERFSAEFPKEGPSILRIQQVVRGDSAAYFCASSLGQGDTGELFFGEGSRLTVL.

This clone was seen only a few times. This sequence joins TRBV2 and TRBJ2-4; 9 positions match TRBD1. V shed 6 bases, J shed 3 bases, and the junction held 6 bases outside the gene matches. The CDR3 runs to 15 residues. In germline, CDR1 is SNHLY, CDR2 FYNNEI. This CDR3 is CASRGQGDGKNIQYF. As DNA, the CDR3 is TGTGCCAGCAGGGGACAGGGTGATGGCAAAAACATTCAGTACTTC.

CDR3 loop: CASSSQGTGGWRINYGYTF. The CDR3 nucleotides read TGTGCCAGCAGTTCACAAGGGACAGGGGGCTGGAGGATTAACTATGGCTACACCTTC. This rearrangement joins TRBV7-2 to TRBJ1-2; 12 bases are a match to TRBD1. The CDR3 runs to 19 residues. Germline trimming cut 6 bases from V and 1 base from J; bases unmatched to any gene: 15. Per germline, CDR1 SGHTA and CDR2 FQGNSA.

The chain joins TRBV9 to TRBJ2-2; TRBD2 aligns across 7 bases. The CDR3 is 16 amino acids. In germline, CDR1 is SGDLS, CDR2 YYNGEE. Trimming took 6 bases from V and 4 from J; bases not matched to a gene: 12. Here the CDR3 DNA reads TGTGCCAGCACCACCTTGGAGGGAGGGCTCACCGGGGAGCTGTTTTTT. Translated, it gives CASTTLEGGLTGELFF.